Sequencing of this T cell receptor beta chain was carried out in a study of PD-1 blockade in mismatch repair-deficient tumors. Overall study: Patients had about 13 mismatch repair-deficient cancer types and were previously treated and progressing.

Mismatch repair deficiency was confirmed in all patients, by PCR or immunohistochemistry. A few pembrolizumab responders had their TCRs sequenced. Study findings and constraints: Tumor-resident clones, often undetectable pretreatment in blood, expanded then contracted after pembrolizumab.

Produced via immunoSEQ multiplex PCR; TCRdb's table is partial and in-frame only. The repertoire holds about 14,000 clones, with around 80% as singletons. Turning to this clone: No antigen is known for it.

This CDR3 has 16 amino acids. CDR1 and CDR2 from the germline V gene are SGHRS and YFSETQ. Between the trimmed V and J ends, which lost 0 bases and 1 base, there was a span of 11 bases. The chain links TRBV5-1 to TRBJ2-4; D unclear. This clonotype was sampled from an adult with mismatch repair-deficient cancer. Material: PBMCs, obtained about 15 weeks after starting pembrolizumab. CDR3 region: CASSLDGHTAKNIQYF. CDR3 DNA sequence: TGCGCCAGCAGCTTGGATGGCCACACGGCCAAAAACATTCAGTACTTC.